What follows are 2 T cell receptor beta chains derived from one specimen sequenced in a study of technical replicates of blood from four donors. Only in-frame clones appear in the TCRdb table, and some are missing; sequencing was by immunoSEQ multiplex PCR. The table shows roughly 60,000 clones, with 91% occurring only once. The sample comprised PBMCs. The source of these receptors is a human donor in good health. Some clones in this sample may be carry-over from other donors' samples.

The V call is TRBV7-2, the J call TRBJ2-3; D is perhaps TRBD2 (6 bases). The CDR3 has 14 amino acids. Trimming removed 8 bases from V and 3 bases from J, with 15 bases in between. The V gene's germline CDR1 is SGHTA and CDR2 FQGNSA. CDR3 nucleotide sequence: TGTGCCAGCCGAGCGACTGGGGGGACAGATACGCAGTATTTT. Encoded protein: CASRATGGTDTQYF.

The sample holds one count of this clone. This chain joins TRBV7-9 and TRBJ1-6; 7 bases line up with TRBD1. CDR3 size: 16 residues. The V segment lost 2 bases and the J segment 9 bases; nucleotides outside the gene matches: 10. Germline V lookup: CDR1 SEHNR, CDR2 FQNEAQ (reference sequence). CDR3 sequence: CASSLFPGQRGSPLHF. The CDR3 DNA sequence: TGTGCCAGCAGCTTATTCCCGGGACAGAGGGGTTCACCCCTCCACTTT.